The 25 T cell receptor beta chains in this list originate from one sample, sequenced in a study of blood T cell repertoires in COVID-19. The data were produced by immunoSEQ multiplex PCR, yet TCRdb's version contains in-frame clones alone and is incomplete. The table lists roughly 150,000 clones, around four fifths of them singletons, with approximately 8.2% in the top ten. The sequenced sample was peripheral blood. These receptors were collected from a woman aged 80 or over with COVID-19, enrolled during active disease.

The chain recombines TRBV10-3 with TRBJ2-6; D might be TRBD1 (6 bases). Germline-derived CDR1 and CDR2 are ENHRY and SYGVKD. This CDR3 contains 17 residues. Trimming shortened V by 6 bases and J by 4 bases, and 19 bases separated the two germline ends. CDR3 coding DNA: TGTGCCATCAGGGGCGCAGGGGACCTATCCGGGGCCAACGTCCTGACTTTC. Protein product: CAIRGAGDLSGANVLTF.

The chain joins TRBV5-1 to TRBJ1-1; the match to TRBD1 covers 8 bases. The trim removed 3 bases at V and 4 bases at J, leaving 8 bases unmatched. CDR1 SGHRS and CDR2 YFSETQ come from the germline V gene. CDR3 length equals 15 residues. The DNA for the CDR3 is TGCGCCAGCAGCTCCCAAGACAGGGGAAGCACTGAAGCTTTCTTT. Its translation: CASSSQDRGSTEAFF.

This clone was detected only once. The chain couples TRBV18 to TRBJ2-7, with 8 bases identical to TRBD2. Germline V CDR1 and CDR2: KGHSH, LQKENI. The length of the CDR3 is 15 residues. The V segment lost 3 bases and the J segment 7 bases; nucleotides outside the gene matches: 11. The CDR3 DNA sequence: TGTGCCAGCTCACCCCAGGGACTAGGGTCCCTTGAGCAGTACTTC. Translating it yields CASSPQGLGSLEQYF.

The J gene is TRBJ2-4, the V gene TRBV6-2 or TRBV6-3; weak D call: TRBD2 (5 bases). Trimming left V 5 bases short and J 0 bases short, with 23 bases between. This CDR3 comprises 19 residues. Germline V lookup: CDR1 MNHEY, CDR2 SVGEGT. CDR3 amino acids: CASSQLVAAGGQAKNIQYF. CDR3 coding DNA: TGTGCCAGCAGTCAACTCGTGGCCGCAGGAGGTCAAGCCAAAAACATTCAGTACTTC.

The chain joins TRBV19 to TRBJ1-1, with D possibly TRBD1 on 5 matching bases. Trimming left V 4 bases short and J 0 bases short, with 9 bases between. The CDR3 sequence is 14 residues long. The germline gives CDR1 LNHDA, CDR2 SQIVND (reference sequence). For the CDR3, the DNA is TGTGCCAGTAGTAAAAGACAGCTGAACACTGAAGCTTTCTTT. Encoded protein: CASSKRQLNTEAFF.

The V gene is TRBV3-1 (or the pseudogene TRBV3-2), the J gene TRBJ1-1, with D unresolved. This CDR3 has 14 amino acids. V gave up 0 bases and J gave up 9 bases, with 14 bases separating them. The V gene's germline CDR1 is LGHDT and CDR2 YNNKEL (reference sequence). CDR3 sequence reads: CASSQDLSGLKAFF. The CDR3 nucleotides are TGTGCCAGCAGCCAAGATCTTAGTGGGCTGAAAGCTTTCTTT.

The sample holds one count of this clone. The V gene is TRBV5-1, the J gene TRBJ2-5; 9 bases map to TRBD2. J lost 2 bases, V lost 6 bases, and 5 bases had no gene match. Germline V CDR1 and CDR2: SGHRS, YFSETQ. The CDR3 totals 14 residues. CDR3 bases: TGCGCCAGCATGACTAGCGGTATTCAAGAGACCCAGTACTTC. This encodes CASMTSGIQETQYF.

J is TRBJ1-2 and V is TRBV28, with TRBD1 matching over 7 bases. Germline CDR1 MDHEN, CDR2 SYDVKM. The CDR3 extends over 14 amino acids. J gave up 4 bases and V 8 bases, and 10 bases lay outside the gene matches. CDR3 DNA: TGTGCCAGCGGCCTAGGACAGGCGTCCTATGGCTACACCTTC. This translates into CASGLGQASYGYTF.

The chain is built from TRBV5-1 and TRBJ1-6, with 10 bases that match TRBD1. Germline V gives CDR1 SGHRS, CDR2 YFSETQ. V gave up 4 bases and J gave up 7 bases; unmatched junction bases: 8. The CDR3 sequence is 16 residues long. CDR3 protein: CASSLYGTGDNSPLHF. DNA for the CDR3: TGCGCCAGCAGCCTGTACGGGACAGGGGACAATTCACCCCTCCACTTT.

The chain employs TRBV4-1 and TRBJ1-1, with D unclear. The V gene's germline CDR1 is MGHRA and CDR2 YSYEKL. The CDR3 is 14 residues long. V was pared by 0 bases and J by 3 bases, with 8 bases between. In DNA, the CDR3 is TGCGCCAGCAGCCAAGATGGACTTTACACTGAAGCTTTCTTT. It translates to CASSQDGLYTEAFF.

This clone was counted at least ten times. The CDR3 loop reads CASSLIGGNQPQHF. The CDR3 region has the DNA TGTGCCAGCAGTTTAATCGGGGGGAATCAGCCCCAGCATTTT. The rearrangement uses TRBV28 and TRBJ1-5, with D maybe TRBD1 (5 bases). Trimming removed 2 bases at V and 4 bases at J, with 9 bases between. The CDR3 is 14 amino acids. Germline values: CDR1 MDHEN, CDR2 SYDVKM.

This chain links TRBV15 with TRBJ1-2; possibly TRBD1 for D (5 bases). Trimming cost V 0 bases and J 8 bases, with 10 bases left between them. Germline V gene lookup returns CDR1 LNHNV and CDR2 YYDKDF (reference sequence). The CDR3 extends over 13 amino acids. CDR3 amino acids: CATSRDLGGGYTF. Here the CDR3 DNA reads TGTGCCACCAGCAGAGATTTGGGGGGAGGCTACACCTTC.

The V call is TRBV28, the J call TRBJ2-7; the D gene is possibly TRBD2 (5 bases). This CDR3 is built from 12 residues. Looked up from germline, CDR1 is MDHEN and CDR2 is SYDVKM. Trimming took off 5 bases at V and 0 bases at J, with 5 bases between the two ends. The CDR3 DNA is TGTGCCAGCAGTGACTACTCCTACGAGCAGTACTTC. The encoded protein is CASSDYSYEQYF.

Many counts were recorded for this clone. This chain links TRBV11-3 with TRBJ2-3; TRBD1 matches 7 bases. This CDR3 has 13 amino acids. After removal of 5 bases from V and 4 bases from J, the junction contained 3 bases not matched to a gene. CDR1 is SGHNT, CDR2 YENEEA, per germline. Here the CDR3 reads CASSIQGADTQYF. The CDR3 DNA sequence: TGTGCCAGCAGCATCCAGGGGGCAGATACGCAGTATTTT.

The chain recombines TRBV3-1 (or the pseudogene TRBV3-2) with TRBJ1-2; 7 positions agree with TRBD1. V was clipped by 4 bases and J by 3 bases; unmatched bases: 5. CDR1 is LGHDT, CDR2 YNNKEL, per germline (reference sequence). The CDR3 covers 14 residues. This chain's CDR3 is CASSLHDRDYGYTF. The CDR3 nucleotides read TGTGCCAGCAGCCTGCACGACAGGGACTATGGCTACACCTTC.

This clone showed up just once. The V call is TRBV5-6, the J call TRBJ1-4; TRBD1 is a possible D gene (5 bases). Trimming took off 4 bases at V and 0 bases at J, with 7 bases between the two ends. Per the germline V gene, CDR1 is SGHDT and CDR2 is YYEEEE. The CDR3 has 14 residues. Here the CDR3 DNA reads TGTGCCAGCAGCCCGGGGGCAACTAATGAAAAACTGTTTTTT. Its protein is CASSPGATNEKLFF.

This chain joins TRBV6-5 and TRBJ2-1; 8 nucleotides agree with TRBD1. The V gene end was trimmed by 9 bases and the J gene end by 8 bases; junction bases not matched to a gene: 15. Germline V gene sequence: CDR1 MNHEY, CDR2 SVGAGI. The CDR3 has 15 residues. This CDR3 is CASSPPGQEVHEQFF. The CDR3 coding sequence is TGTGCCAGTTCCCCCCCGGGACAGGAGGTCCATGAGCAGTTCTTC.

This chain links TRBV2 with TRBJ2-6; D gene unclear. The V end was cut by 5 bases, the J end by 0 bases, with 5 bases between. CDR3 length: 14 amino acids. Germline V gives CDR1 SNHLY, CDR2 FYNNEI. DNA of the CDR3: TGTGCCAGCAGTCTTATCTCTGGGGCCAACGTCCTGACTTTC. Amino acid sequence: CASSLISGANVLTF.

The V and J genes are TRBV3-1 (or the pseudogene TRBV3-2) and TRBJ2-3; 12 bases are shared with TRBD2. Losses at the gene ends were 3 bases for V and 5 bases for J; bases not matched to a gene: 9. Germline CDR1 LGHDT, CDR2 YNNKEL (reference sequence). The CDR3 has 17 residues. CDR3 protein: CASSHVLAGGPRDTQYF. CDR3 bases: TGTGCCAGCAGCCACGTCCTAGCGGGGGGGCCAAGAGATACGCAGTATTTT.

This chain uses TRBV5-4 with TRBJ1-1; maybe TRBD1 (5 bases). Deletions cut 0 bases from V and 4 bases from J, with 16 bases between. The CDR3 is 16 amino acids. Germline V gene data show CDR1 as SGHNT and CDR2 as YYREEE (reference sequence). CDR3 protein: CASSLVTGPDGTEAFF. The CDR3 coding sequence is TGTGCCAGCAGCTTGGTTACAGGCCCGGATGGCACTGAAGCTTTCTTT.

J is TRBJ1-4 and V is TRBV9, with a possible D match to TRBD1 (5 bases). Deletions cut 0 bases from V and 7 bases from J, with 16 bases between. CDR1 and CDR2 (germline): SGDLS, YYNGEE. This CDR3 is built from 16 residues. CDR3 sequence: CASSVAQGGEGEKLFF. The DNA of the CDR3 is TGTGCCAGCAGCGTAGCCCAGGGAGGGGAAGGTGAAAAACTGTTTTTT. Looking up the rest from reference TRBV9 and TRBJ1-4 gives the full variable domain: DSGVTQTPKHLITATGQRVTLRCSPRSGDLSVYWYQQSLDQGLQFLIQYYNGEERAKGNILERFSAQQFPDLHSELNLSSLELGDSALYFCASSVAQGGEGEKLFFGSGTQLSVL.

The chain is built from TRBV2 and TRBJ1-1; D unresolved. This CDR3 has 15 residues. V lost 3 bases and J lost 1, with 12 bases in between. From germline, CDR1 is SNHLY and CDR2 FYNNEI. The CDR3 sequence: CASSERAGRNTEAFF. The CDR3 DNA is TGTGCCAGCAGTGAGAGGGCAGGACGGAACACTGAAGCTTTCTTT.

The CDR3 region is CASSLRGEGNYGYTF. The CDR3 DNA is TGCGCCAGCAGCTTGCGTGGGGAGGGTAACTATGGCTACACCTTC. The chain carries TRBV5-1 and TRBJ1-2; D is uncertain. The CDR3 runs to 15 residues. The V and J ends lost 1 base and 1 base respectively, with 11 bases between them. CDR1 is SGHRS, CDR2 YFSETQ, per germline.

In its sample, this clone was seen once. This chain connects TRBV5-1 to TRBJ1-1; TRBD1 matches at 8 bases. The CDR3 has 15 amino acids. Germline lookup yields CDR1 SGHRS and CDR2 YFSETQ. V shed 1 base, J shed 1 base, and the junction held 3 bases outside the gene matches. The CDR3 sequence is CASSLSGTGNTEAFF. The CDR3 DNA follows: TGCGCCAGCAGCTTGTCCGGGACAGGGAACACTGAAGCTTTCTTT.

The V call is TRBV7-2, the J call TRBJ1-6; perhaps TRBD1 as D (5 bases). The CDR3 contains 14 residues. Trimming took 2 bases from V and 7 from J, leaving 9 bases between them. Looked up from germline, CDR1 is SGHTA and CDR2 is FQGNSA. This CDR3 is CASSLQGPNSPLHF. CDR3 sequence (DNA): TGTGCCAGCAGCTTACAGGGTCCCAATTCACCCCTCCACTTT.